These 10 T cell receptor beta chains were sequenced from one sample in a study of T-cell memory formation after mild COVID-19. From the 5' RACE reads, TCRdb called clonotypes with MiXCR, one entry per CDR3 protein. This sample has 50,000 or so distinct CDR3 sequences, with 25% to 35% found just once. Sequencing used PBMCs or a T cell subset sorted from them (not recorded which). These receptors came from a man aged 18 to 29 who had mild COVID-19 (a few samples of this study predate the infection). Cell type and time point are not known.

This clonotype has a count of ten or more. The CDR3 bases are TGTGCCAGCAGCGCTTTCGGACCCAGCTCCTACAATGAGCAGTTCTTC. Translating it yields CASSAFGPSSYNEQFF. The rearrangement links TRBV6-5 to TRBJ2-1; no clear D. The length of the CDR3 is 16 residues. Germline values: CDR1 MNHEY, CDR2 SVGAGI. Trimming shortened V by 6 bases and J by 0 bases, and 15 bases separated the two germline ends.

This clonotype was detected a few times. The chain joins TRBV9 to TRBJ2-1; 8 bases match TRBD1. Germline V lookup: CDR1 SGDLS, CDR2 YYNGEE. V lost 5 bases to trimming and J lost 3 bases; unmatched junction nucleotides: 4. The CDR3 covers 14 residues. In nucleotides, the CDR3 is TGTGCCAGCAGTGAGGACAGGGACTACAATGAGCAGTTCTTC. It yields the protein CASSEDRDYNEQFF.

The J gene is TRBJ1-1, the V gene TRBV4-3, with D hard to call. V was cut by 8 bases and J by 0 bases, with 19 bases left in between. This CDR3 has 16 residues. In germline, CDR1 is LGHNA, CDR2 YSLEER. This chain's CDR3 is CASLETWGTMNTEAFF. The DNA of the CDR3 is TGCGCCAGCCTAGAGACATGGGGTACGATGAACACTGAAGCTTTCTTT.

This clonotype was observed a few times. This sequence joins TRBV6-5 and TRBJ2-4; D is unresolved. Germline loops: CDR1 MNHEY, CDR2 SVGAGI. This CDR3 contains 13 residues. Between the trimmed V and J ends, which lost 6 bases and 7 bases, there was a span of 13 bases. The CDR3 loop is CASSPGPRNIQYF. The CDR3, as DNA: TGTGCCAGCAGCCCCGGGCCGCGGAACATTCAGTACTTC.

The J gene is TRBJ1-6, the V gene TRBV7-9, with D possibly matching TRBD1 (5 bases). This CDR3 spans 15 amino acids. V gave up 4 bases and J gave up 5 bases, with 12 bases separating them. Germline loops: CDR1 SEHNR, CDR2 FQNEAQ (reference sequence). The CDR3, as DNA: TGTGCCAGCAGCTCCACAGGCCTTAATAATTCACCCCTCCACTTT. It specifies CASSSTGLNNSPLHF.

The CDR3 DNA sequence: TGTGCCAGCAGCGTAGGGGATGAGACCCAGTACTTC. The encoded protein is CASSVGDETQYF. This chain joins TRBV9 and TRBJ2-5; D remains unclear. The CDR3 is 12 residues long. Trimming left V 0 bases short and J 5 bases short, with 5 bases between. Germline lookup yields CDR1 SGDLS and CDR2 YYNGEE.

The chain uses TRBV7-2 and TRBJ1-3, with a possible D match to TRBD1 (5 bases). Trimming took 0 bases from V and 2 from J, leaving 5 bases between them. Germline assignment: CDR1 SGHTA and CDR2 FQGNSA. The CDR3 totals 14 residues. The CDR3 region has the DNA TGTGCCAGCAGCTTAGCGGGGGCTGGAAACACCATATATTTT. Its translation is CASSLAGAGNTIYF. Filled out from reference TRBV7-2 and TRBJ1-3, the complete variable domain reads GAGVSQSPSNKVTEKGKDVELRCDPISGHTALYWYRQSLGQGLEFLIYFQGNSAPDKSGLPSDRFSAERTGGSVSTLTIQRTQQEDSAVYLCASSLAGAGNTIYFGEGSWLTVV.

In its sample, this clonotype was seen a few times. This chain connects TRBV4-1 to TRBJ2-5; D perhaps matches TRBD1 (6 bases). Trimming shortened V by 3 bases and J by 3 bases, and 8 bases separated the two germline ends. Germline CDR1 is MGHRA and CDR2 is YSYEKL. The CDR3 length is 13 residues. As DNA, the CDR3 is TGCGCCAGCAGCCATAACAGGGAAGAGACCCAGTACTTC. Translated: CASSHNREETQYF.

The gene calls are TRBV6-5 and TRBJ1-2; D perhaps matches TRBD1 (5 bases). V dropped 6 bases and J dropped 5 bases, with 13 bases sitting between them. This CDR3 is 13 amino acids long. The germline CDR1 and CDR2 sequences are MNHEY and SVGAGI. CDR3 DNA sequence: TGTGCCAGCAGCTTGACAGTCGAGTATGGCTACACCTTC. The encoded protein is CASSLTVEYGYTF.

This clonotype was observed a few times. The chain has TRBV27 and TRBJ2-7; 7 nucleotides line up with TRBD1. V gave up 3 bases and J gave up 6 bases; unmatched junction bases: 5. Germline values: CDR1 MNHEY, CDR2 SMNVEV (reference sequence). This CDR3 is 13 amino acids long. The CDR3 DNA reads as TGTGCCAGCAGTTTCATGGGACAGAGCGAGCAGTACTTC. It translates to CASSFMGQSEQYF.